Following are 14 T cell receptor beta chains from one sample sequenced in a study of cytomegalovirus exposure and HLA in healthy donors. Use of 60 Vbeta and 13 Jbeta primers characterized the PCR. Sequencing used immunoSEQ multiplex PCR; TCRdb keeps in-frame clones, though not all of them. The table has tens of thousands of clones, roughly two thirds seen once; the top ten hold roughly 2.1%. The specimen was PBMCs. Source of these receptors: a human donor in good health.

The chain is built from TRBV6-6 and TRBJ1-5, with 7 nucleotides matching TRBD1. From germline, CDR1 is MNHNY and CDR2 SVGAGI (reference sequence). The CDR3 has 16 amino acids. V trimming: 5 bases; J trimming: 0 bases; junction bases outside the gene matches: 7. The CDR3, as DNA: TGTGCCAGCAGTACAGGGGCGGGATATAGCAATCAGCCCCAGCATTTT. As protein: CASSTGAGYSNQPQHF.

The rearrangement uses TRBV1 and TRBJ1-5; TRBD1 is the table's D call and was not checked against the DNA. TRBV1 is given as a pseudogene. There are 15 residues in the CDR3. The CDR3 region has the DNA TGCACCAGCTGGACAGGGGGGCGATTCGATCAGCCCCAGCATTTT. Its protein product is CTSWTGGRFDQPQHF.

This chain connects TRBV11-1 to TRBJ2-6, with a possible D match to TRBD2 (6 bases). The CDR3 sequence is 18 residues long. V lost 4 bases to trimming and J lost 0 bases, with 16 bases between them. Germline V gene sequence: CDR1 SGHAT, CDR2 FQDESV (reference sequence). This CDR3 reads CASSWMGGSYSGANVLTF. As DNA, the CDR3 is TGTGCCAGCAGCTGGATGGGGGGATCATACTCTGGGGCCAACGTCCTGACTTTC.

In its sample, this clone was seen a few times. The chain has TRBV6-5 and TRBJ1-2; TRBD1 matches 7 bases. The CDR3 spans 15 residues. Germline V CDR1 and CDR2: MNHEY, SVGAGI. V dropped 0 bases and J dropped 6; count of bases not matched to a gene: 7. Here the CDR3 DNA reads TGTGCCAGCAGTTACTCACCAGGGGGTGAAGATGGCTACACCTTC. It encodes CASSYSPGGEDGYTF.

On this clone: Additional DNA sequences in this sample encode the identical CDR3. The gene calls are TRBV2 and TRBJ2-7; 8 bases are a match to TRBD1. CDR3 length: 14 residues. In germline, CDR1 is SNHLY, CDR2 FYNNEI. Trimming took 2 bases from V and 1 from J; bases not matched to a gene: 1. The CDR3 loop is CASSEQGASYEQYF. The CDR3 nucleotides are TGTGCCAGCAGTGAACAGGGGGCTTCCTACGAGCAGTACTTC.

This chain connects TRBV7-2 to TRBJ2-7, with 7 bases lining up with TRBD1. V was clipped by 2 bases and J by 3 bases; unmatched bases: 13. CDR1 is SGHTA and CDR2 is FQGNSA in the germline V gene. This CDR3 region has 17 residues. CDR3 coding DNA: TGTGCCAGCAGCTTAAGTTCAGGTCCGACAGGGTTCTACGAGCAGTACTTC. Translation gives CASSLSSGPTGFYEQYF.

The gene calls are TRBV28 and TRBJ1-6; D gene unclear. CDR3 length: 14 amino acids. V lost 2 bases, J lost 7 bases, and 9 bases lay in between. Germline V gives CDR1 MDHEN, CDR2 SYDVKM. The CDR3 spells CASSLKRKNSPLHF. The CDR3 region has the DNA TGTGCCAGCAGTTTAAAGAGGAAAAATTCACCCCTCCACTTT.

There are a few counts of this clone. The chain's CDR3 is CASSSSTDTQYF. The CDR3 region has the DNA TGTGCCAGCAGTTCGTCCACAGATACGCAGTATTTT. The rearrangement uses TRBV7-2 and TRBJ2-3; unclear D gene. With 6 bases removed from V and 2 bases from J, the gap between germline ends came to 6 bases. The CDR3 sequence is 12 residues long. CDR1 is SGHTA, CDR2 FQGNSA, per germline.

The chain carries TRBV19 and TRBJ2-7; 12 bases map to TRBD2. V lost 5 bases to trimming and J lost 2 bases; unmatched junction nucleotides: 4. The CDR3 is 15 residues long. The germline gives CDR1 LNHDA, CDR2 SQIVND (reference sequence). The CDR3 protein is CASSERLAGAYEQYF. CDR3 DNA sequence: TGTGCCAGTAGTGAGAGACTAGCGGGGGCCTACGAGCAGTACTTC.

This clone turned up a few times. The V call is TRBV7-2, the J call TRBJ2-3; 10 positions match TRBD2. Trimming removed 5 bases from V and 8 bases from J; junction bases left unmatched: 10. The CDR3 loop spans 15 amino acids. Germline V lookup: CDR1 SGHTA, CDR2 FQGNSA. In DNA form, the CDR3 reads TGTGCCAGCAGCATAGATAGCGGGGGGTCTAGTACGCAGTATTTT. Translated, it gives CASSIDSGGSSTQYF.

The chain links TRBV6-1 to TRBJ2-7; 9 bases are shared with TRBD1. V gave up 4 bases and J gave up 2 bases; unmatched junction bases: 6. The CDR3 loop spans 15 amino acids. In germline, CDR1 is MNHNS, CDR2 SASEGT. The CDR3 protein is CASSVRDRDPYEQYF. The CDR3, as DNA: TGTGCCAGCAGTGTAAGGGACAGGGACCCCTACGAGCAGTACTTC.

J is TRBJ2-7 and V is TRBV5-1; 10 positions agree with TRBD1. Germline assignment: CDR1 SGHRS and CDR2 YFSETQ. V dropped 4 bases and J dropped 3; count of bases not matched to a gene: 10. This CDR3 contains 16 residues. CDR3 in amino acids: CASSTRDRGLSYEQYF. The CDR3 DNA reads as TGCGCCAGCAGCACTAGGGACAGGGGCCTAAGCTACGAGCAGTACTTC. Looking up the rest from reference TRBV5-1 and TRBJ2-7 gives the full variable domain: KAGVTQTPRYLIKTRGQQVTLSCSPISGHRSVSWYQQTPGQGLQFLFEYFSETQRNKGNFPGRFSGRQFSNSRSEMNVSTLELGDSALYLCASSTRDRGLSYEQYFGPGTRLTVT.

V gene TRBV7-9 combines with J gene TRBJ1-6; D might be TRBD1 (5 bases). Trimming cost V 5 bases and J 2 bases, with 16 bases left between them. The CDR3 runs to 17 residues. CDR1 and CDR2 (germline): SEHNR, FQNEAQ (reference sequence). The CDR3 nucleotides are TGTGCCAGCAGCCCCATGACAGCAGGCCCCTATAATTCACCCCTCCACTTT. This encodes CASSPMTAGPYNSPLHF.

The chain has TRBV19 and TRBJ1-4; no definite D call. CDR3 length: 15 amino acids. V lost 1 base, J lost 6 bases, and 12 bases lay in between. Germline V gives CDR1 LNHDA, CDR2 SQIVND (reference sequence). DNA for the CDR3: TGTGCCAGTAGTATAGTTCGGCAGGTTGATGAAAAACTGTTTTTT. This codes for CASSIVRQVDEKLFF. Filled out from reference TRBV19 and TRBJ1-4, the complete variable domain reads DGGITQSPKYLFRKEGQNVTLSCEQNLNHDAMYWYRQDPGQGLRLIYYSQIVNDFQKGDIAEGYSVSREKKESFPLTVTSAQKNPTAFYLCASSIVRQVDEKLFFGSGTQLSVL.